What follows are 5 T cell receptor beta chains derived from one specimen sequenced in a study of blood T cell repertoires in COVID-19. Clones were sequenced by immunoSEQ multiplex PCR, and TCRdb holds only the in-frame ones, with some missing. The sample yields 190,000 or so clones, 75% to 90% seen once. Sequencing was performed on peripheral blood. Source of these receptors: a man in his forties or fifties with acute or convalescent COVID-19.

The chain employs TRBV24-1 and TRBJ1-3; 8 bases line up with TRBD1. V gave up 2 bases and J gave up 0 bases; unmatched junction bases: 5. This CDR3 has 17 residues. Germline CDR1 and CDR2: KGHDR and SFDVKD. CDR3 in amino acids: CATSDSGTGLSGNTIYF. As DNA, the CDR3 is TGTGCCACCAGTGATTCCGGGACAGGCCTCTCTGGAAACACCATATATTTT.

The genes are TRBV4-2 and TRBJ1-2; tentative D call: TRBD1 (5 bases). The CDR3 loop spans 14 amino acids. V was clipped by 4 bases and J by 4 bases, with 13 bases between them. From germline, CDR1 is LGHNA and CDR2 YNFKEQ. CDR3 sequence reads: CASSPTESPYGYTF. DNA for the CDR3: TGTGCCAGCAGCCCGACAGAAAGCCCCTATGGCTACACCTTC.

The chain links TRBV7-2 to TRBJ1-6; D not resolved. CDR3 length: 13 amino acids. Per the germline V gene, CDR1 is SGHTA and CDR2 is FQGNSA. V was shortened by 1 base and J by 9 bases, with 7 bases between the two germline ends. In DNA form, the CDR3 reads TGTGCCAGCAGCTTAGAGAGGCTTTCACCCCTCCACTTT. It is translated as CASSLERLSPLHF.

This clone was observed a handful of times. The rearrangement joins TRBV9 to TRBJ2-2; D perhaps matches TRBD1 (6 bases). CDR1 SGDLS and CDR2 YYNGEE come from the germline V gene. The V end lost 2 bases, the J end lost 5 bases, and 13 bases lay between the germline ends. The length of the CDR3 is 15 residues. This CDR3 reads CASSVTGQGTGELFF. The CDR3 bases are TGTGCCAGCAGCGTGACGGGACAAGGGACCGGGGAGCTGTTTTTT.

This chain uses TRBV30 with TRBJ2-7; D call uncertain. Germline V gene sequence: CDR1 GTSNPN, CDR2 SVGIG (reference sequence). V was trimmed by 0 bases and J by 5 bases, leaving 8 bases between them. The CDR3 sequence is 12 residues long. The CDR3, as DNA: TGTGCCTGGAGTGTTTCGGTAAACGAGCAGTACTTC. Amino acid sequence: CAWSVSVNEQYF.